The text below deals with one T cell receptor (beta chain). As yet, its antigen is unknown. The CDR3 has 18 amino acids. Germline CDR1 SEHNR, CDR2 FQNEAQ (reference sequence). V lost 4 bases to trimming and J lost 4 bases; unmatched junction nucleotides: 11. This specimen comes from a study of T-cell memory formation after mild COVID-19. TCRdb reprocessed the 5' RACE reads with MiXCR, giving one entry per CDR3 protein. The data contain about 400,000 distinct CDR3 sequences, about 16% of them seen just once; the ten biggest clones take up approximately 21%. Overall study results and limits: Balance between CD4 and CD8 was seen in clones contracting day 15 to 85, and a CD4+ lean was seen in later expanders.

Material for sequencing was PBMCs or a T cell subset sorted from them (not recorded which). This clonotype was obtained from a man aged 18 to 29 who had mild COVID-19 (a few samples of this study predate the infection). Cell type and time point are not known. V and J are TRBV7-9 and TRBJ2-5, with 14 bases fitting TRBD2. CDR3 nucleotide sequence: TGTGCCAGCAGCTCCGGGACTAGCGGGGGTTGGTCGATAGAGACCCAGTACTTC. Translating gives CASSSGTSGGWSIETQYF.